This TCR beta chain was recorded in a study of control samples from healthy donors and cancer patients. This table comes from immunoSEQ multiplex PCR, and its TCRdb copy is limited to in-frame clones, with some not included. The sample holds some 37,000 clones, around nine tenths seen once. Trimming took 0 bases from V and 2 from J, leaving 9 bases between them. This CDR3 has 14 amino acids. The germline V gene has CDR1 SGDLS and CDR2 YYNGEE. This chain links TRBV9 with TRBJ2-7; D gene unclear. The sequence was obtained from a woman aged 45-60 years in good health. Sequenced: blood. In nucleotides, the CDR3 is TGTGCCAGCAGCGTAGCGGCTGTTCCCTACGAGCAGTACTTC. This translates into CASSVAAVPYEQYF.